This T cell receptor beta chain appears in the sequencing data of a study of T cells in Graves' hyperthyroidism and ophthalmopathy. Researchers barred patients who had uncontrolled infection, other autoimmune disease, pregnancy or lactation. Using RNA transcripts as the source, TCR beta CDR3 regions were amplified. During a first-round RT-PCR of the TCR CDR3, the HTBI primer set was used. TCRdb reprocessed the multiplex PCR reads with MiXCR, giving one entry per CDR3 protein. The sample yields around 340,000 distinct CDR3 sequences, approximately 15% seen once. The germline CDR1 and CDR2 sequences are SGHKS and YYEKEE (reference sequence). This CDR3 is 12 amino acids long. V was shortened by 0 bases and J by 7 bases, with 4 bases between the two germline ends. Findings and limits, study-wide: Before onset, by a median of 6.5 months, the model predicted ophthalmopathy. The majority of expanded thyroid clonotypes above 0.001 also appeared in blood.

Points on this clonotype: Its target is not known.

V gene TRBV5-5 combines with J gene TRBJ1-4; unclear D gene. The TCR was taken from a woman aged 25 to 39 with Graves' hyperthyroidism. Specimen: blood. The CDR3 is CASSLETEKLFF. The DNA for the CDR3 is TGTGCCAGCAGCTTGGAAACTGAAAAACTGTTTTTT.